Shown below are 21 T cell receptor beta chains from a single sample sequenced in a study of blood T cells in healthy people across ages. Through a sample-barcoded 5' primer and a J-beta primer mix, a second PCR was run for roughly 6 to 12 cycles. Via MiXCR, TCRdb re-called the 5' RACE reads, giving one row per CDR3 protein. Of some 1.6 million distinct CDR3 sequences listed, 34% are singletons. The source material was blood. The source of these receptors is a woman under 40 in good health.

The chain is built from TRBV14 and TRBJ1-2; D gene ambiguous. CDR1 and CDR2 from the germline V gene are SGHDN and FVKESK. The CDR3 runs to 15 residues. The V end was cut by 0 bases, the J end by 7 bases, with 15 bases between. The CDR3 loop is CASSQDIRVAGGYTF. In nucleotides, the CDR3 is TGTGCCAGCAGCCAAGATATCCGAGTGGCGGGTGGCTACACCTTC.

This clonotype has more than one count but fewer than ten. The gene calls are TRBV29-1 and TRBJ2-1, with TRBD2 matching over 9 bases. J gave up 9 bases and V 4 bases, and 7 bases lay outside the gene matches. The V gene's germline CDR1 is SQVTM and CDR2 ANQGSEA. The CDR3 runs 13 residues. In DNA, the CDR3 is TGCAGCGTTGTAGTAGCGGGAGCTAGTGAGCAGTTCTTC. Its protein product is CSVVVAGASEQFF.

The rearrangement joins TRBV9 to TRBJ1-1; maybe TRBD1 (5 bases). The CDR3 extends over 14 amino acids. From germline, CDR1 is SGDLS and CDR2 YYNGEE. Trimming shortened V by 3 bases and J by 8 bases, and 17 bases separated the two germline ends. In DNA, the CDR3 is TGTGCCAGCAGCGGAAGACAGTCCCAGCGAGAAGCTTTCTTT. Its protein product is CASSGRQSQREAFF.

This clonotype was counted only a few times. The chain couples TRBV20-1 to TRBJ2-7, with D unclear. Germline CDR1 reads DFQATT; CDR2 reads SNEGSKA (reference sequence). The CDR3 is 13 amino acids. The V end was cut by 5 bases, the J end by 1 base, with 12 bases between. The CDR3, as DNA: TGCAGTGCTCGACCGACACGGTCCTACGAGCAGTACTTC. Its protein product is CSARPTRSYEQYF.

This clonotype was seen at least ten times. The chain is built from TRBV6-2 or TRBV6-3 and TRBJ1-2, with unresolved D. Deletions cut 6 bases from V and 4 bases from J, with 12 bases between. The CDR3 has 13 amino acids. Germline V gene sequence: CDR1 MNHEY, CDR2 SVGEGT. The CDR3 reads CASRPGYFYGYTF. DNA of the CDR3: TGTGCCAGCAGGCCGGGCTACTTCTATGGCTACACCTTC.

This chain uses TRBV12-3 or TRBV12-4 with TRBJ2-3; D not certain. Trimming took off 3 bases at V and 1 base at J, with 14 bases between the two ends. CDR3 length: 16 amino acids. The CDR3 reads CASSFGLPGGTDTQYF. The DNA of the CDR3 is TGTGCCAGCAGTTTTGGCCTCCCTGGCGGCACAGATACGCAGTATTTT.

The chain has TRBV20-1 and TRBJ2-1, with TRBD2 matching over 15 bases. The CDR3 runs to 14 residues. The germline CDR1 and CDR2 sequences are DFQATT and SNEGSKA (reference sequence). V lost 3 bases to trimming and J lost 15 bases; unmatched junction nucleotides: 9. DNA of the CDR3: TGCAGTGCTAGTACCGGGACTAGCGGGGGGAACCGGTTCTTC. It yields the protein CSASTGTSGGNRFF.

This chain links TRBV24-1 with TRBJ1-5, with TRBD1 identical over 7 bases. V lost 3 bases and J lost 5; bases outside the gene matches: 6. CDR1 KGHDR and CDR2 SFDVKD come from the germline V gene. The length of the CDR3 is 15 residues. CDR3 sequence (DNA): TGTGCCACCAGTGATGGGAACAGGGGCTATCAGCCCCAGCATTTT. It translates to CATSDGNRGYQPQHF.

This clonotype was detected many times. V usage is TRBV7-9 and J usage is TRBJ2-6; no firm D call. Trimming took 5 bases from V and 1 from J, leaving 6 bases between them. Looked up from germline, CDR1 is SEHNR and CDR2 is FQNEAQ (reference sequence). CDR3 length equals 14 residues. As DNA, the CDR3 is TGTGCCAGCAGCGGGTTTTCTGGGGCCAACGTCCTGACTTTC. Protein sequence: CASSGFSGANVLTF.

This clonotype was seen more than once but under ten times. This chain uses TRBV20-1 with TRBJ2-3; 15 bases map to TRBD2. The CDR3 is 15 amino acids. The J segment lost 6 bases and the V segment lost 4 bases, leaving 5 bases of the junction unmatched. Germline V gene lookup returns CDR1 DFQATT and CDR2 SNEGSKA (reference sequence). CDR3 in DNA: TGCAGTGCTACGACCGGGACTAGCGGGGGGGATACGCAGTATTTT. This sequence encodes CSATTGTSGGDTQYF.

On this clonotype itself: This may stem from a read error, because a much larger clone lies one nucleotide away. As DNA, the CDR3 is TGTGCCAGCAGCCCCAAACCCGGACATGCCGCAGATACGCAGTATTTT. Encoded protein: CASSPKPGHAADTQYF. V and J are TRBV7-3 and TRBJ2-3; tentative D call: TRBD1 (5 bases). Trimming pared 5 bases from V and 4 bases from J, leaving 19 bases between. Germline values: CDR1 SGHTA, CDR2 FQGTGA. The CDR3 contains 16 residues.

This chain links TRBV9 with TRBJ2-5, with 8 bases aligning to TRBD2. The CDR3 covers 15 residues. Germline CDR1 reads SGDLS; CDR2 reads YYNGEE. V shed 0 bases, J shed 3 bases, and the junction held 4 bases outside the gene matches. CDR3 coding DNA: TGTGCCAGCAGCGTAGCCGGGGGGGCCAAAGAGACCCAGTACTTC. This gives the protein CASSVAGGAKETQYF.

This chain connects TRBV25-1 to TRBJ2-7; a weak D match, TRBD2 (6 bases). Gene TRBJ2-5 matches the end of the DNA better, so the J call may be wrong. The CDR3 sequence is 15 residues long. The germline CDR1 and CDR2 sequences are MGHDK and SYGVNS. In DNA form, the CDR3 reads TGTGCCAGCAGTGAATCCTCCGGGAGCTCGAAGACCCAGTACTTC. Its translation is CASSESSGSSKTQYF.

The V call is TRBV6-6, the J call TRBJ2-3; D perhaps matches TRBD2 (6 bases). The germline gives CDR1 MNHNY, CDR2 SVGAGI (reference sequence). The V and J ends lost 7 bases and 4 bases respectively, with 15 bases between them. The CDR3 runs 14 residues. The CDR3 sequence: CASNPQGGPDTQYF. The CDR3 DNA is TGTGCCAGCAACCCGCAGGGAGGTCCAGATACGCAGTATTTT.

V and J are TRBV20-1 and TRBJ2-6, with D maybe TRBD2 (6 bases). Between the trimmed V and J ends, which lost 0 bases and 0 bases, there was a span of 15 bases. CDR1 is DFQATT and CDR2 is SNEGSKA in the germline V gene (reference sequence). The CDR3 runs to 18 residues. The CDR3 DNA sequence: TGCAGTGCTAGAGAGGCCGGGACTGAGCTCTCTGGGGCCAACGTCCTGACTTTC. This translates into CSAREAGTELSGANVLTF.

This clonotype was observed a few times. The genes are TRBV5-6 and TRBJ1-2, with a possible D match to TRBD1 (5 bases). The CDR3 is 15 amino acids. Per the germline V gene, CDR1 is SGHDT and CDR2 is YYEEEE. Trimming removed 2 bases from V and 0 bases from J, with 11 bases in between. The CDR3 DNA sequence: TGTGCCAGCAGCTTCTCAGGGAGAGCTAACTATGGCTACACCTTC. Protein sequence: CASSFSGRANYGYTF.

This clonotype was seen more than once but under ten times. The J gene is TRBJ2-5, the V gene TRBV4-1, with D perhaps TRBD2 (6 bases). The CDR3 has 16 amino acids. The germline V and J ends were trimmed by 2 bases and 7 bases, with 20 bases remaining between them. Germline values: CDR1 MGHRA, CDR2 YSYEKL. Written as DNA, the CDR3 is TGCGCCAGCAGCCAACTGATGCAGGGCATCGGGGGGACCCAGTACTTC. Encoded protein: CASSQLMQGIGGTQYF.

The chain employs TRBV20-1 and TRBJ2-7; D is possibly TRBD2 (6 bases). Germline CDR1 reads DFQATT; CDR2 reads SNEGSKA (reference sequence). CDR3 length: 13 amino acids. Trimming cost V 4 bases and J 3 bases, with 13 bases left between them. CDR3 nucleotide sequence: TGCAGTGCTAAGATGGGGGGAAACTACGAGCAGTACTTC. It codes for CSAKMGGNYEQYF.

This chain uses TRBV7-9 with TRBJ2-7; D may be TRBD2 (5 bases). V was trimmed by 4 bases and J by 2 bases, leaving 12 bases between them. The CDR3 runs to 14 residues. Germline CDR1 is SEHNR and CDR2 is FQNEAQ (reference sequence). DNA for the CDR3: TGTGCCAGCAGCTCACCGGGGTATCCCTACGAGCAGTACTTC. Its translation is CASSSPGYPYEQYF. Supplemented by reference TRBV7-9 and TRBJ2-7, the full variable domain reads DTGVSQNPRHKITKRGQNVTFRCDPISEHNRLYWYRQTLGQGPEFLTYFQNEAQLEKSRLLSDRFSAERPKGSFSTLEIQRTEQGDSAMYLCASSSPGYPYEQYFGPGTRLTVT.

This clonotype was picked up a small number of times. The CDR3 loop reads CATGLAGYNEQFF. The CDR3 DNA reads as TGTGCCACCGGACTAGCGGGGTACAATGAGCAGTTCTTC. The chain carries TRBV6-5 and TRBJ2-1, with 12 bases lining up with TRBD2. V shed 10 bases, J shed 4 bases, and the junction held 2 bases outside the gene matches. This CDR3 is 13 amino acids long. Germline assignment: CDR1 MNHEY and CDR2 SVGAGI.

The rearrangement joins TRBV6-5 to TRBJ2-5; 8 nucleotides match TRBD1. Germline assignment: CDR1 MNHEY and CDR2 SVGAGI. The trim removed 4 bases at V and 1 base at J, leaving 8 bases unmatched. The CDR3 spans 16 residues. In DNA, the CDR3 is TGTGCCAGCAGTTGGGCACAGGGGGTAGTCCAAGAGACCCAGTACTTC. Translating it yields CASSWAQGVVQETQYF.